This TCR beta chain was identified in a study of blood T cell repertoires in COVID-19. Overall study context: COVID-19 samples, acute and convalescent, were from the United States, Italy and Spain.

CDR3 length: 15 amino acids. Germline V gene lookup returns CDR1 SGHTA and CDR2 FQGNSA. V dropped 6 bases and J dropped 3; count of bases not matched to a gene: 8. Sequencing used immunoSEQ multiplex PCR; TCRdb keeps in-frame clones, though not all of them. The sample includes around 200,000 clones, 85% to 90% of them seen just once. The sample comprised peripheral blood. The rearrangement links TRBV7-2 to TRBJ2-1; 7 nucleotides match TRBD2. The clonotype comes from a man older than 75 with acute or convalescent COVID-19. In nucleotides, the CDR3 is TGTGCCAGCAGGGTGGGAGGGCCCCTCTACAATGAGCAGTTCTTC. Its translation: CASRVGGPLYNEQFF.